Sequencing of this TCR beta chain was carried out in a study of cytomegalovirus exposure and HLA in healthy donors. Whole-study context: HLA-typed donors were the source of around 87 million unique TCRs, which an early data release held.

The PCR ran on 60 Vbeta and 13 Jbeta primers. Per the study methods: Around 76 million unique TCR beta chains, 8.5 million to 14 million shared, were counted in a later analysis. Generated by immunoSEQ multiplex PCR, the TCRdb table keeps only in-frame clones and is missing some. Clone size and the V and J calls come from that table; the DNA yielded D and trimming. Of 90,000 to 120,000 clones in the sample, 70% to 80% were seen once. Germline CDR1 reads MRHNA; CDR2 reads SNTAGT. The V and J ends lost 3 bases and 4 bases respectively, with 14 bases between them. The length of the CDR3 is 15 residues. Comment on this clone: The antigen remains undetermined.

General study results and limits: Information on immune exposure was restricted to one variable (CMV serostatus).

The TCR sequence derives from a man between 18 and 29 years old in good health and CMV-seronegative. The genes are TRBV6-4 and TRBJ2-3; D might be TRBD2 (7 bases). Sample: PBMCs. This CDR3 reads CASSERGASADTQYF. The CDR3 nucleotides are TGTGCCAGCAGTGAACGGGGGGCCTCTGCAGATACGCAGTATTTT.